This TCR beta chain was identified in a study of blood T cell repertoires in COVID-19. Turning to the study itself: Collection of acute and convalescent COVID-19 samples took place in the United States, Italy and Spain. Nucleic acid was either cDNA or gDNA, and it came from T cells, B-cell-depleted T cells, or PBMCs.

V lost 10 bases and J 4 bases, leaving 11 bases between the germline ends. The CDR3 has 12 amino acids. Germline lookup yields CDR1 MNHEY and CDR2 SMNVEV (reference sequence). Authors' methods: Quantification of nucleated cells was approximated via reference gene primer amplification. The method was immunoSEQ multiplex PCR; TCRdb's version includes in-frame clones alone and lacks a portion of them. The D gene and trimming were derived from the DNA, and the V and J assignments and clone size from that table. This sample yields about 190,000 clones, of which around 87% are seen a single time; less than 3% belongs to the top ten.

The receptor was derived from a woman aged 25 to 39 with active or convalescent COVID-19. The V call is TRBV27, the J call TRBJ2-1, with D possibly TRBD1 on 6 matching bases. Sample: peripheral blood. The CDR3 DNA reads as TGTGCCAAAAAACAGGGATACAATGAGCAGTTCTTC. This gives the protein CAKKQGYNEQFF.